This TCR beta chain was sequenced for a study of CD8 T cells in ankylosing spondylitis. This clonotype was recorded at least ten times. This CDR3 is 14 amino acids long. V dropped 7 bases and J dropped 4; count of bases not matched to a gene: 7. TCRdb recomputed calls from the 5' RACE reads with MiXCR, one row per CDR3 protein. The sample holds roughly 160,000 distinct CDR3 sequences, 9.5% to 10% seen once. The clonotype was recovered from a female donor with ankylosing spondylitis or in good health (not recorded which). The chain recombines TRBV12-3 or TRBV12-4 with TRBJ2-3; 8 bases agree with TRBD1. Sequenced sample: blood, either unsorted or a sorted T cell fraction (not recorded which). The CDR3 nucleotides read TGTGCCAGCAATCCAGGGGGCGAAGCAGATACGCAGTATTTT. Translation gives CASNPGGEADTQYF.